This paragraph covers one T cell receptor (beta chain) sequence. The data are from a study of T cell changes during pregnancy in multiple sclerosis. Profiled with immunoSEQ multiplex PCR; TCRdb holds only in-frame clones, not every one. This table holds under 55,000 clones, about 90% found once. V gave up 4 bases and J gave up 0 bases; unmatched junction bases: 12. Germline V lookup: CDR1 SGDLS, CDR2 YYNGEE. CDR3 length: 19 amino acids. The sequence was obtained from a female donor with multiple sclerosis, enrolled in a pregnancy study. This specimen was CD8+ T cells from peripheral blood mononuclear cells, taken after pregnancy. The genes are TRBV9 and TRBJ2-2, with 10 bases that match TRBD2. CDR3 protein: CASSPPGLAFSANTGELFF. The CDR3 coding sequence is TGTGCCAGCAGCCCCCCGGGACTAGCGTTTAGCGCGAACACCGGGGAGCTGTTTTTT.